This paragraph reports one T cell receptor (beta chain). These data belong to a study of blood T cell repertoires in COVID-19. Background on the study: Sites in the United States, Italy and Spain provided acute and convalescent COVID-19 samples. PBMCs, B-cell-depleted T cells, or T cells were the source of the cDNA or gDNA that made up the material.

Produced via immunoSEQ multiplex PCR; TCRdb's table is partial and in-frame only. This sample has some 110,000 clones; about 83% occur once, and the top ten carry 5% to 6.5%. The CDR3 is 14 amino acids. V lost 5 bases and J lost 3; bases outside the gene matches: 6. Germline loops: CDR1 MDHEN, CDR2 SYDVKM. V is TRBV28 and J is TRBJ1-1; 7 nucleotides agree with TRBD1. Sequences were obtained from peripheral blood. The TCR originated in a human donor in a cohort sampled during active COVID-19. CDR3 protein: CASSPGQTYTEAFF. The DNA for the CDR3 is TGTGCCAGCAGTCCGGGACAGACGTACACTGAAGCTTTCTTT.